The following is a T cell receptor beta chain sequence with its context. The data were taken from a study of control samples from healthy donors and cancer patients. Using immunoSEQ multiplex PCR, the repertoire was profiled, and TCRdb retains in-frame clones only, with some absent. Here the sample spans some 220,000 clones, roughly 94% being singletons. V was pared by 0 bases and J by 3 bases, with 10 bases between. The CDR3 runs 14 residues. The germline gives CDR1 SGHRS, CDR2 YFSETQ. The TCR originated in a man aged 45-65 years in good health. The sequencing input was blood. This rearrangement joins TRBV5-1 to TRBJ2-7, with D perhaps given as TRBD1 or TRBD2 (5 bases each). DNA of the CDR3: TGCGCCAGCAGCTTGGAAGGGACGATCTACGAGCAGTACTTC. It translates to CASSLEGTIYEQYF.